This T cell receptor beta chain was sequenced in a study of T cells after yellow fever vaccination. Study-wide results and caveats: Subsequent booster samples again held most clones from primary vaccination (96% CD4, roughly 90% CD8).

This CDR3 has 13 amino acids. Trimming took 5 bases from V and 1 from J, leaving 8 bases between them. One entry per CDR3 protein, called by TCRdb with MiXCR from the 5' RACE reads. The table has hundreds of thousands of distinct CDR3 sequences, 11% seen once. This clonotype was counted only a few times. The antigen is unknown. The clonotype originates from a man between 18 and 35 years old who received the YFV17D yellow fever vaccine. Specimen: PBMCs, collected on the day of the first yellow fever vaccination. The chain combines TRBV12-3 or TRBV12-4 with TRBJ1-2; D uncertain. CDR3 amino acids: CASSPEVNYGYTF. The CDR3 DNA reads TGTGCCAGCAGTCCTGAGGTTAACTATGGCTACACCTTC.